This passage covers 15 T cell receptor beta chains from one sample sequenced in a study of beta chain features in type 1 diabetes. The investigators reverse transcribed all of the isolated RNA, so they sequenced expressed TCRB transcripts. TCRdb's copy holds only in-frame clones and misses some; the assay was immunoSEQ multiplex PCR. The repertoire holds some 300,000 clones, with about 7.8% as singletons. Sequenced material: central memory CD4+ T cells from blood. The receptors were gathered from a young woman in good health.

This clone was counted only a few times. The chain links TRBV7-3 to TRBJ2-1; 9 positions match TRBD2. The ends lost 4 bases at V and 6 bases at J; junction bases unmatched: 7. Germline V gene lookup returns CDR1 SGHTA and CDR2 FQGTGA. This CDR3 region has 15 residues. The CDR3 spells CASSYDLAGANEQFF. CDR3 in DNA: TGTGCCAGCAGCTACGATTTAGCGGGGGCCAATGAGCAGTTCTTC.

This clone was observed a few times. J is TRBJ2-5 and V is TRBV29-1, with D maybe TRBD2 (6 bases). The germline V and J ends were trimmed by 4 bases and 5 bases, with 17 bases remaining between them. Germline CDR1 SQVTM, CDR2 ANQGSEA. The CDR3 totals 14 residues. CDR3 nucleotides: TGCAGCGTTGCGGGAGTCAGGGTGGGGGAGACCCAGTACTTC. It specifies CSVAGVRVGETQYF.

V and J are TRBV27 and TRBJ2-4; 9 positions agree with TRBD1. The length of the CDR3 is 14 residues. The V and J ends lost 3 bases and 9 bases, in that order; junction bases with no gene match: 6. CDR1 MNHEY and CDR2 SMNVEV come from the germline V gene (reference sequence). CDR3 amino acids: CASSFNGQGTIQYF. DNA of the CDR3: TGTGCCAGCAGTTTCAATGGACAGGGGACCATTCAGTACTTC.

This clone was counted at least ten times. The CDR3 DNA reads as TGTGCCAGCAGCTTAGCGGGAGGCTACAATGAGCAGTTCTTC. Protein: CASSLAGGYNEQFF. The chain uses TRBV11-1 and TRBJ2-1; TRBD2 might be the D (6 bases). This CDR3 is built from 14 residues. Trimming left V 0 bases short and J 3 bases short, with 6 bases between. The germline V gene encodes CDR1 SGHAT and CDR2 FQDESV (reference sequence). The full variable domain, rest sourced from reference TRBV11-1 and TRBJ2-1, is EAEVAQSPRYKITEKSQAVAFWCDPISGHATLYWYRQILGQGPELLVQFQDESVVDDSQLPKDRFSAERLKGVDSTLKIQPAELGDSAMYLCASSLAGGYNEQFFGPGTRLTVL.

This clone turned up a few times. V usage is TRBV6-6 and J usage is TRBJ2-7, with 12 bases aligning to TRBD1. Germline loops: CDR1 MNHNY, CDR2 SVGAGI (reference sequence). The CDR3 totals 14 residues. The J segment lost 12 bases and the V segment lost 5 bases, leaving 11 bases of the junction unmatched. The CDR3 nucleotides are TGTGCCAGCAGTGACCCCGGGACAGGGGGCGGGTGGTACGTC. Residues: CASSDPGTGGGWYV.

The chain couples TRBV7-8 to TRBJ1-1, with D hard to call. The CDR3 sequence is 16 residues long. Germline V CDR1 and CDR2: SGHVS, FQNEAQ. V lost 5 bases, J lost 0 bases, and 16 bases lay in between. The CDR3 coding sequence is TGTGCCAGCAGCCTTGTGGAAGGCTTCATGAACACTGAAGCTTTCTTT. Encoded protein: CASSLVEGFMNTEAFF.

Concerning this clone: A read error is possible here, since a much larger clone lies one base away. V usage is TRBV7-2 and J usage is TRBJ2-2, with D uncertain. In germline, CDR1 is SGHTA, CDR2 FQGNSA. Trimming removed 1 base from V and 4 bases from J, with 4 bases in between. The CDR3 runs 13 residues. CDR3 in DNA: TGTGCCAGCAGCTTAGGGAGCACCGGGGAGCTGTTTTTT. It specifies CASSLGSTGELFF.

This clone was seen ten or more times. The chain links TRBV4-3 to TRBJ2-3; the D is unclear. Trimming removed 5 bases at V and 0 bases at J, with 15 bases between. Germline V CDR1 and CDR2: LGHNA, YSLEER. CDR3 length equals 16 residues. Here the CDR3 reads CASSTGVTSSTDTQYF. CDR3 DNA sequence: TGCGCCAGCAGCACGGGTGTGACTTCTAGCACAGATACGCAGTATTTT.

This clone turned up a few times. The chain is built from TRBV15 and TRBJ2-5, with 8 bases identical to TRBD2. Germline V gene lookup returns CDR1 LNHNV and CDR2 YYDKDF (reference sequence). The junction had 16 bases not matched to a gene; V was cut back by 8 bases and J by 5 bases. The CDR3 spans 16 residues. CDR3 in DNA: TGTGCCACCTTCGGGAGGGGCAGTGCACCCGGGGAGACCCAGTACTTC. Protein product: CATFGRGSAPGETQYF.

V and J are TRBV20-1 and TRBJ2-5, with 8 bases matching TRBD2. Germline V gene lookup returns CDR1 DFQATT and CDR2 SNEGSKA (reference sequence). The length of the CDR3 is 11 residues. V trimming: 8 bases; J trimming: 7 bases; junction bases outside the gene matches: 6. This chain's CDR3 is CSRGGQTTQYF. The DNA of the CDR3 is TGCAGTCGGGGGGGCCAAACGACCCAGTACTTC.

This chain joins TRBV4-1 and TRBJ2-2; D assignment may be TRBD1 or TRBD2 (5 bases each). The CDR3 is made up of 14 amino acids. Per the germline V gene, CDR1 is MGHRA and CDR2 is YSYEKL. Trimming left V 1 base short and J 6 bases short, with 9 bases between. The CDR3 spells CASSQGDVAGELFF. As DNA, the CDR3 is TGCGCCAGCAGCCAAGGGGACGTGGCCGGGGAGCTGTTTTTT.

This clone was seen a handful of times. The chain combines TRBV29-1 with TRBJ2-2; 8 bases align to TRBD2. The V gene end was trimmed by 4 bases and the J gene end by 4 bases; junction bases not matched to a gene: 11. From germline, CDR1 is SQVTM and CDR2 ANQGSEA. The CDR3 has 16 amino acids. The CDR3 nucleotides are TGCAGCGTTGTGGGGGGTTTAGCGGGATTCACCGGGGAGCTGTTTTTT. Encoded protein: CSVVGGLAGFTGELFF.

The rearrangement joins TRBV2 to TRBJ1-5; D is possibly TRBD1 (5 bases). Germline V CDR1 and CDR2: SNHLY, FYNNEI. The CDR3 loop spans 14 amino acids. Trimming took off 6 bases at V and 3 bases at J, with 12 bases between the two ends. The CDR3 reads CASSVAGYNQPQHF. As DNA, the CDR3 is TGTGCCAGCAGCGTCGCAGGGTACAATCAGCCCCAGCATTTT.

The V call is TRBV19, the J call TRBJ2-7; 8 bases fit TRBD1. The CDR3 totals 13 residues. With V trimmed by 8 bases and J by 5 bases, 8 bases remained unmatched. The germline V gene has CDR1 LNHDA and CDR2 SQIVND (reference sequence). CDR3 nucleotide sequence: TGTGCCAGTTCTCAGGGGGCGAGGAACGAGCAGTACTTC. Translated, it gives CASSQGARNEQYF.

The chain uses TRBV5-1 and TRBJ2-7, with 7 bases lining up with TRBD2. The CDR3 is 14 amino acids. V was pared by 0 bases and J by 3 bases, with 3 bases of the junction left unmatched. Germline CDR1 reads SGHRS; CDR2 reads YFSETQ. This chain's CDR3 is CASSLASGNYEQYF. For the CDR3, the DNA is TGCGCCAGCAGCTTGGCGAGCGGGAACTACGAGCAGTACTTC.